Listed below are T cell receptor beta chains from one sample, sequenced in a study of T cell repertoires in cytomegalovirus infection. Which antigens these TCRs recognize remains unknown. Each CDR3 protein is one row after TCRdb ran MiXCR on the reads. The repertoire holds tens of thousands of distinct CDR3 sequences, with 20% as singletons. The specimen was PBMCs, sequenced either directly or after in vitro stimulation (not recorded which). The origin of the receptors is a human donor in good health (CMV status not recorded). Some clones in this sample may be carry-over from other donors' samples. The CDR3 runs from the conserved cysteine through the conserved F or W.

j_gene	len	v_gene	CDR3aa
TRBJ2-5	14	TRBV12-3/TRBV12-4	CASSLNGPQETQYF
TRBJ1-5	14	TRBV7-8	CASSPREQNQPQHF
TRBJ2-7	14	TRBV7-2	CASSLVRGDYEQYF
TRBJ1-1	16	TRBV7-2	CASSPQDGGGNTEAFF
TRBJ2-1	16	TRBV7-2	CASSLATVPPYNEQFF
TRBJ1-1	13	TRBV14	CASSQVQNTEAFF
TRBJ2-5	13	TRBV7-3	CASSSQGGETQYF
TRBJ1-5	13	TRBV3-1	CASSQGIGQPQHF
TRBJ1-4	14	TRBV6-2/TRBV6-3	CASSFGATNEKLFF
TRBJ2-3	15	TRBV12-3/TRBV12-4	CASSSPQGRTDTQYF
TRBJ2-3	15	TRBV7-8	CASSQARGSTDTQYF
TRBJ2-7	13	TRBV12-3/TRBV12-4	CASSFLSGSGLDF
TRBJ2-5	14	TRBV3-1	CASSTRVASETQYF
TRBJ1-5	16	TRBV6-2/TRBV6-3	CASSYSDRLDNQPQHF
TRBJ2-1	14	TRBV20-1	CSADPGQGHNEQFF
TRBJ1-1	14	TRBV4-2	CASSQDGGRGEAFF
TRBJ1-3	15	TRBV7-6	CASSARVSGPNTIYF
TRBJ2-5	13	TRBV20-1	CSASPRGGETQYF
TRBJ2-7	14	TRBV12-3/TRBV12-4	CASSFGAGGYEQYF
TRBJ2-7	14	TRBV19	CASSTRDRIYEQYF
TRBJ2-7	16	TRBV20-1	CSARETGAPRSYEQYF
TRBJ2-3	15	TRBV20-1	CSAPGTSGNSDTQYF
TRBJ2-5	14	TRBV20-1	CSASRGPIQETQYF
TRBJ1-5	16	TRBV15	CATSRDTVYSNQPQHF
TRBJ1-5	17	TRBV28	CASRGRVGLNSNQPQHF
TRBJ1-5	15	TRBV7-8	CASSLDGDLDQPQHF
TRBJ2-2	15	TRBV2	CASSDAGGNTGELFF
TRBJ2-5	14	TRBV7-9	CASTTRGGRETQYF
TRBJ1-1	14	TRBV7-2	CASSPTGTNDVAFF
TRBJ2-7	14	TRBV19	CASSIYPGTYEQYF
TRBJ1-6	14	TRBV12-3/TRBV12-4	CASRTGRGNSPLHF
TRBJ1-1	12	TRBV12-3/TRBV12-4	CASAAGGTEAFF
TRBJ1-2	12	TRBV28	CASSLSGNGYTF
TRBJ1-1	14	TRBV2	CASSAKDRYTEAFF
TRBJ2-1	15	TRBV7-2	CASSLGGGGVGEQFF
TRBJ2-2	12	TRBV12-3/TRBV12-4	CASSWTGGELFF
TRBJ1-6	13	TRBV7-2	CASSPEGVSPLHF
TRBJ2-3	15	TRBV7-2	CASSQSAGSTDTQYF
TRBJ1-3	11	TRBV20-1	CSARDGNTIYF
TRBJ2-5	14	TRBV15	CATSSDLSKETQYF